This T cell receptor (beta chain) was obtained from a study of shared clonotypes between healthy human individuals. Overall study context: For every donor, three CD4 naive, three CD4 memory, two CD8 naive and one CD8 memory plates were used. Study-wide results and limits: Larger estimated richness was generally recorded for naive subsets relative to memory subsets.

Each cell subset's genomic DNA was divided evenly among several immunoSEQ plates. Only in-frame clones appear in the TCRdb table, and some are missing; sequencing was by immunoSEQ multiplex PCR. The data contain about 1.5 million clones, over 95% of them singletons. The V end was cut by 5 bases, the J end by 10 bases, with 12 bases between. CDR1 SGHAT and CDR2 FQNNGV come from the germline V gene. This CDR3 spans 12 amino acids. Of note for this clone: The antigen is unknown.

This clonotype was obtained from a man aged 25-40 years in good health. The chain uses TRBV11-2 and TRBJ2-1; the D gene is possibly TRBD2 (6 bases). The sequenced sample consisted of naive CD4+ T cells sorted from blood. Subset denoted: CD45RA+ positively selected. In nucleotides, the CDR3 is TGTGCCAGCAGCACCCCTAGCGCGGAGCAGTTCTTC. Protein product: CASSTPSAEQFF.